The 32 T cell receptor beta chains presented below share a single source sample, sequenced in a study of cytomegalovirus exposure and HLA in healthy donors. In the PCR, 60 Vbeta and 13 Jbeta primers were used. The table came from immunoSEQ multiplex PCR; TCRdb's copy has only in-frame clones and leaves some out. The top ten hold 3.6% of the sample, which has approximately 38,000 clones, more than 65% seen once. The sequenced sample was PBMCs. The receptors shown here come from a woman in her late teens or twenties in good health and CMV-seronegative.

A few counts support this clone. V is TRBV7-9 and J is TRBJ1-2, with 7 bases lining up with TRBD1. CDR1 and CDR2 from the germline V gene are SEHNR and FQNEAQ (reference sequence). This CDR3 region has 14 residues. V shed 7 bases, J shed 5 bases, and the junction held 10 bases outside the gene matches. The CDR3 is CASNQGQALYGYTF. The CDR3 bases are TGTGCCAGCAACCAAGGACAGGCGCTGTATGGCTACACCTTC.

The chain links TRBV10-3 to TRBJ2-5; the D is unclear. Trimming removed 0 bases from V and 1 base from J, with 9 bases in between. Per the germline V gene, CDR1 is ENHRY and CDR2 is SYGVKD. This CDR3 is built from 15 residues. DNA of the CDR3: TGTGCCATCAGTGAGTCCGGCGGTACCCAAGAGACCCAGTACTTC. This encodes CAISESGGTQETQYF.

The CDR3 sequence is CASSESGQLQETQYF. The DNA of the CDR3 is TGTGCCAGCAGTGAATCCGGACAGCTTCAAGAGACCCAGTACTTC. V and J are TRBV25-1 and TRBJ2-5, with D perhaps matching TRBD1 (6 bases). The ends were cut back, 1 base at V and 2 bases at J, with 11 bases in the middle. The CDR3 extends over 15 amino acids. Germline CDR1 and CDR2: MGHDK and SYGVNS. Looking up the rest from reference TRBV25-1 and TRBJ2-5 gives the full variable domain: EADIYQTPRYLVIGTGKKITLECSQTMGHDKMYWYQQDPGMELHLIHYSYGVNSTEKGDLSSESTVSRIRTEHFPLTLESARPSHTSQYLCASSESGQLQETQYFGPGTRLLVL.

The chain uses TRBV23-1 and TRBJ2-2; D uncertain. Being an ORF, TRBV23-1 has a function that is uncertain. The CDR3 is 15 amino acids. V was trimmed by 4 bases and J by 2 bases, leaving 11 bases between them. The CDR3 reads CASSRSGFNTGELFF. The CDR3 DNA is TGCGCCAGCAGTCGCTCCGGGTTTAACACCGGGGAGCTGTTTTTT.

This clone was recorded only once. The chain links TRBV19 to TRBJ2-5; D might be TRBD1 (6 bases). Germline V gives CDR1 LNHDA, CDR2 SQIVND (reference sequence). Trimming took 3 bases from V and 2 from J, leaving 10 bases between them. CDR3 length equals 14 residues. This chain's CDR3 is CASSIGGQQETQYF. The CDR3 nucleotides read TGTGCCAGTAGTATTGGAGGACAGCAAGAGACCCAGTACTTC.

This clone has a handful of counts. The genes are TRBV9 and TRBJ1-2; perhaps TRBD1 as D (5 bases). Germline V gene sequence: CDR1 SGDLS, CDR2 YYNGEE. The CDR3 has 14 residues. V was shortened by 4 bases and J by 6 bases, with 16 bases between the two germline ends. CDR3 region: CASSPSGGVDGYTF. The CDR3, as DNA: TGTGCCAGCAGCCCCTCCGGAGGGGTGGATGGCTACACCTTC.

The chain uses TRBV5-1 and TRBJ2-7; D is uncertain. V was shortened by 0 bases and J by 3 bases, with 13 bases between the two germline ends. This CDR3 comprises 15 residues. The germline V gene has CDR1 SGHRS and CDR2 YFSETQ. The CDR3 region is CASSLDSLDVYEQYF. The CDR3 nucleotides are TGCGCCAGCAGCTTGGACAGTCTTGACGTCTACGAGCAGTACTTC.

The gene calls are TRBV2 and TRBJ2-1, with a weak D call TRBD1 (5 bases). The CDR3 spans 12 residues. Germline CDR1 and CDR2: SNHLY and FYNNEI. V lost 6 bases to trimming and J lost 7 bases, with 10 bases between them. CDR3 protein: CASRTVSNEQFF. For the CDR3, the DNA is TGTGCCAGCAGGACAGTCAGTAATGAGCAGTTCTTC.

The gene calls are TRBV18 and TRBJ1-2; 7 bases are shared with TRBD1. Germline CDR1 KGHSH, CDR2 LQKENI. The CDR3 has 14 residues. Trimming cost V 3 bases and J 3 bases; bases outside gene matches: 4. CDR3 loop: CASSPGTEHYGYTF. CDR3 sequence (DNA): TGTGCCAGCTCACCCGGGACAGAACACTATGGCTACACCTTC. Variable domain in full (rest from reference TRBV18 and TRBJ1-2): NAGVMQNPRHLVRRRGQEARLRCSPMKGHSHVYWYRQLPEEGLKFMVYLQKENIIDESGMPKERFSAEFPKEGPSILRIQQVVRGDSAAYFCASSPGTEHYGYTFGSGTRLTVV.

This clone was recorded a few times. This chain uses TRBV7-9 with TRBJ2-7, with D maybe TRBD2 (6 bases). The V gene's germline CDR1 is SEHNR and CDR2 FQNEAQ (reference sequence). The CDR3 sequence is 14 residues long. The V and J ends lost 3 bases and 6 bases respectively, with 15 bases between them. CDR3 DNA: TGTGCCAGCAGCTTTCGGGAGACCCCTGGCGAGCAGTACTTC. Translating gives CASSFRETPGEQYF.

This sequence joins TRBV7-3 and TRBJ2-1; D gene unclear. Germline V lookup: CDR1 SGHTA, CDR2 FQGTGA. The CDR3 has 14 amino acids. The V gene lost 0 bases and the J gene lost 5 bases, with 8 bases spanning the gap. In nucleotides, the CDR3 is TGTGCCAGCAGCTTAACTAGCTTGAACAATGAGCAGTTCTTC. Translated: CASSLTSLNNEQFF.

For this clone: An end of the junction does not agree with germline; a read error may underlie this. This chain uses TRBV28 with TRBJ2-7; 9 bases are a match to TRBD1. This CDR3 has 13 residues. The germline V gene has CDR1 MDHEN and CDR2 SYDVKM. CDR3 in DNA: TGTGCCATCCAGGACAGGGGCTCCCACGAGCAGTACTTC. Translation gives CAIQDRGSHEQYF.

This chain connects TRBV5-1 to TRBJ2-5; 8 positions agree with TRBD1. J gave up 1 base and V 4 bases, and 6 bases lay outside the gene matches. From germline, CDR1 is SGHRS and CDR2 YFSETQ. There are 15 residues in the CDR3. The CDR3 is CASSPIGTGQETQYF. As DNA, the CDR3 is TGCGCCAGCAGCCCGATAGGGACAGGCCAAGAGACCCAGTACTTC.

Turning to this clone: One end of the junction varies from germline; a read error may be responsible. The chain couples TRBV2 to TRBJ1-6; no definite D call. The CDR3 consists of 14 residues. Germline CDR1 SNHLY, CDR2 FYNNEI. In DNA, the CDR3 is TGTGCCAGCAGTGAAGCCACTCTAAATTCACCCCTCAACTTT. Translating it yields CASSEATLNSPLNF.

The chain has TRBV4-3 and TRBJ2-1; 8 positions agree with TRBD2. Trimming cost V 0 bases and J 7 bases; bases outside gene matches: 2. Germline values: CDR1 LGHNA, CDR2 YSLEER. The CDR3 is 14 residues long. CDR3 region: CASSQEASGNEQFF. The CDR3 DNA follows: TGCGCCAGCAGCCAAGAGGCTAGCGGGAATGAGCAGTTCTTC.

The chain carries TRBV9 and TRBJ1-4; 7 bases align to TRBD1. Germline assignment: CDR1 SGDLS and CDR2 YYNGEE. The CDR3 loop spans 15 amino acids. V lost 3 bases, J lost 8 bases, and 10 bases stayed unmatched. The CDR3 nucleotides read TGTGCCAGCAGCGCGCGACAGGGAGTGGAGGAAAAACTGTTTTTT. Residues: CASSARQGVEEKLFF.

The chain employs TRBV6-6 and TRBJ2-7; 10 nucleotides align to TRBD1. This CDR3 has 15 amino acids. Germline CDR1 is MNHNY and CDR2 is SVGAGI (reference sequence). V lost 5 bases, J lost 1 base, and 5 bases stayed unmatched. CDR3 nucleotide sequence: TGTGCCAGCAGTAACCGGGACAGGGGTTCCTACGAGCAGTACTTC. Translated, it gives CASSNRDRGSYEQYF.

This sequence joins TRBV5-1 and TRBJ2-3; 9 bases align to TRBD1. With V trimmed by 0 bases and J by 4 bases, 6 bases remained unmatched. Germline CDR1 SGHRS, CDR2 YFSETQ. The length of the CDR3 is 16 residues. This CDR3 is CASSLVGTGQADTQYF. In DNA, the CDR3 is TGCGCCAGCAGCTTGGTCGGGACAGGGCAAGCAGATACGCAGTATTTT.

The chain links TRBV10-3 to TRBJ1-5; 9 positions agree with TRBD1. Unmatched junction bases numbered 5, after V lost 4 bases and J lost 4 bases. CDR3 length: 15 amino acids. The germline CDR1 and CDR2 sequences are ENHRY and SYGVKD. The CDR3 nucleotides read TGTGCCATCAGTGCGGACAGGGGACTTAATCAGCCCCAGCATTTT. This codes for CAISADRGLNQPQHF.

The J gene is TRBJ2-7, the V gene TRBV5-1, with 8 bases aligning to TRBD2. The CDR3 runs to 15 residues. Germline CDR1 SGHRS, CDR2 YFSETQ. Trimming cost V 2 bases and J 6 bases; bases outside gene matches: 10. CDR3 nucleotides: TGCGCCAGCAGCTTAGCAGCGGGAGTTTCTATCGAGCAGTACTTC. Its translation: CASSLAAGVSIEQYF. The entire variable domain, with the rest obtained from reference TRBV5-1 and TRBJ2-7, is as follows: KAGVTQTPRYLIKTRGQQVTLSCSPISGHRSVSWYQQTPGQGLQFLFEYFSETQRNKGNFPGRFSGRQFSNSRSEMNVSTLELGDSALYLCASSLAAGVSIEQYFGPGTRLTVT.

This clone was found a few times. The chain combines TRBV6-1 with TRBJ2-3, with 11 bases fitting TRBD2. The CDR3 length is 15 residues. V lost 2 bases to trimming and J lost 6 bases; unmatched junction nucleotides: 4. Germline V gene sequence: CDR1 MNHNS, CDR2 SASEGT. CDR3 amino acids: CASSETSGGGDTQYF. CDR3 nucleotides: TGTGCCAGCAGTGAAACTAGCGGGGGCGGGGATACGCAGTATTTT.

The CDR3 DNA follows: TGCGCCAGCAGCCAACCCAGGGCGAACACTGAAGCTTTCTTT. Residues: CASSQPRANTEAFF. The V and J genes are TRBV4-1 and TRBJ1-1; D possibly corresponds to TRBD1 (5 bases). The germline CDR1 and CDR2 sequences are MGHRA and YSYEKL. Trimming took off 2 bases at V and 1 base at J, with 8 bases between the two ends. The length of the CDR3 is 14 residues.

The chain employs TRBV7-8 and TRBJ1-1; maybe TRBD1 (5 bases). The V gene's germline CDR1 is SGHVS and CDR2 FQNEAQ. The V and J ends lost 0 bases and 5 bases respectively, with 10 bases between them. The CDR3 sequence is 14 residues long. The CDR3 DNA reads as TGTGCCAGCAGCTTAGCCGGGGGGGGGACTGAAGCTTTCTTT. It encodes CASSLAGGGTEAFF.

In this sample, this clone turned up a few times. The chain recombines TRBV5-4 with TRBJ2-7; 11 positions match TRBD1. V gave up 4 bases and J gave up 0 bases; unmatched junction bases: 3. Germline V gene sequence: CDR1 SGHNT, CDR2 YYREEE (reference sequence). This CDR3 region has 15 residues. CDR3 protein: CASSPGQGVSYEQYF. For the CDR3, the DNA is TGTGCCAGCAGCCCGGGACAGGGGGTCTCCTACGAGCAGTACTTC. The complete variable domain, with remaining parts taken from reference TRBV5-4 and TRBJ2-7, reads ETGVTQSPTHLIKTRGQQVTLRCSSQSGHNTVSWYQQALGQGPQFIFQYYREEENGRGNFPPRFSGLQFPNYSSELNVNALELDDSALYLCASSPGQGVSYEQYFGPGTRLTVT.

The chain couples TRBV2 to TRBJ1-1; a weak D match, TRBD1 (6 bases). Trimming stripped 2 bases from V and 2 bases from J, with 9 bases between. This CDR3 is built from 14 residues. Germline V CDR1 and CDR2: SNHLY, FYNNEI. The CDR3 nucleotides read TGTGCCAGCAGTGAACAGGGGACCAACACTGAAGCTTTCTTT. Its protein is CASSEQGTNTEAFF.

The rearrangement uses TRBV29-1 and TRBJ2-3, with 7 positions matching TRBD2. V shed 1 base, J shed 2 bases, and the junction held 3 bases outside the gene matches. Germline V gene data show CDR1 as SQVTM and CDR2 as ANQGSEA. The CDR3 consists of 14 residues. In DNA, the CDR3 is TGCAGCGTTGAAGGGGGAGGGCCCACAGATACGCAGTATTTT. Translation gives CSVEGGGPTDTQYF.

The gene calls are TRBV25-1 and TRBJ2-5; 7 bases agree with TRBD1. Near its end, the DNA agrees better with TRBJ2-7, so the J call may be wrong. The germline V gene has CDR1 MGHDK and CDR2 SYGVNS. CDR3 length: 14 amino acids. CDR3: CASSGPGQTYEQYF. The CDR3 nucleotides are TGTGCCAGCAGTGGACCGGGACAGACCTACGAGCAGTACTTC.

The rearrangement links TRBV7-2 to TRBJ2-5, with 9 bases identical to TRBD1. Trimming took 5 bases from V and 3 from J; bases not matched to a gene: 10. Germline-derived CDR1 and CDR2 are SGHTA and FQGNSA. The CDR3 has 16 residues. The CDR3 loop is CASSAGTGYLEETQYF. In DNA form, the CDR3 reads TGTGCCAGCAGCGCGGGGACAGGGTACTTAGAAGAGACCCAGTACTTC.

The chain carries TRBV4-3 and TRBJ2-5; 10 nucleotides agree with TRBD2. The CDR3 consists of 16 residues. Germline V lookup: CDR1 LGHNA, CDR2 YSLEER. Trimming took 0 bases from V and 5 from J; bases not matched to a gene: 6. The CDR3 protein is CASSQEGAGGQETQYF. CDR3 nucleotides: TGCGCCAGCAGCCAAGAAGGAGCGGGGGGGCAGGAGACCCAGTACTTC.

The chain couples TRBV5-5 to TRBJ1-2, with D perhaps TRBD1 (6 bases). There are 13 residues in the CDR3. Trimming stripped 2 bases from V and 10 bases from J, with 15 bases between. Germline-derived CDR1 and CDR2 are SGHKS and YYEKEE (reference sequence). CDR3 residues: CASSLWEGGNYTF. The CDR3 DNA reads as TGTGCCAGCAGCTTATGGGAGGGGGGAAACTACACCTTC.

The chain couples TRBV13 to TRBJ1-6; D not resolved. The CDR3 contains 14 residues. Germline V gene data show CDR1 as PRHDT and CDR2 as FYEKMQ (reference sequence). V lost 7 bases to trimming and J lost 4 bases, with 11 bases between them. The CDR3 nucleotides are TGTGCCAGCACCTCCGGAGGGTATAATTCACCCCTCCACTTT. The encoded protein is CASTSGGYNSPLHF. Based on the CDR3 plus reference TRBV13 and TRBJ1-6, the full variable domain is AAGVIQSPRHLIKEKRETATLKCYPIPRHDTVYWYQQGPGQDPQFLISFYEKMQSDKGSIPDRFSAQQFSDYHSELNMSSLELGDSALYFCASTSGGYNSPLHFGNGTRLTVT.

The CDR3 loop reads CASSQTANTGELFF. Written as DNA, the CDR3 is TGTGCCAGCAGCCAAACAGCGAACACCGGGGAGCTGTTTTTT. This chain uses TRBV4-2 with TRBJ2-2; D is undetermined. Germline CDR1 is LGHNA and CDR2 is YNFKEQ. The V and J ends lost 2 bases and 0 bases respectively, with 4 bases between them. The CDR3 contains 14 residues.